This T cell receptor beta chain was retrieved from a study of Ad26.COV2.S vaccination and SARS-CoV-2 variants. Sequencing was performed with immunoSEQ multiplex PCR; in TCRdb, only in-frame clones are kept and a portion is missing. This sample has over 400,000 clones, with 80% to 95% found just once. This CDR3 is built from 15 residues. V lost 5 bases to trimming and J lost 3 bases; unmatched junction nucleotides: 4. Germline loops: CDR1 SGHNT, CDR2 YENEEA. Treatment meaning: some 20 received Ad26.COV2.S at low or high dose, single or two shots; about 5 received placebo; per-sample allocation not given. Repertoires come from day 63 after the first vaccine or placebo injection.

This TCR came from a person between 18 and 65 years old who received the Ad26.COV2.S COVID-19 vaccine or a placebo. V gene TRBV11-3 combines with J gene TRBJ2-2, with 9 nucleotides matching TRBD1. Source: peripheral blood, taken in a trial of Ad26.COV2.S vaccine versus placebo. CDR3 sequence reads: CASSPGQGDTGELFF. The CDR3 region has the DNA TGTGCCAGCAGCCCGGGACAGGGCGACACCGGGGAGCTGTTTTTT.